Given below is one T cell receptor beta chain in context. Sorting used thawed, overnight-rested PBMC stained with anti-CD3, a viability dye and GMM-loaded CD1B tetramer. C32 glucose monomycolate from Rhodococcus equi was loaded onto the CD1B tetramers. Looked up from germline, CDR1 is SGHNT and CDR2 is YYREEE (reference sequence). The CDR3 spans 13 residues. V shed 7 bases and J shed 3 bases, with 14 bases lying between them. This record comes from a study of T cells in tuberculosis. General study results and limits: The stringent gate may have excluded weak CD1B-GMM tetramer binders.

TCR-alpha and TCR-beta chains were sequenced unpaired. The protocol was immunoSEQ multiplex PCR, while the TCRdb copy is restricted to in-frame clones and leaves out a portion. The profile shows approximately 88,000 clones, more than 75% of them singletons. Sequenced material: CD1b-GMM tetramer-negative cells sorted from PBMCs. V and J are TRBV5-4 and TRBJ2-7; tentatively, D is TRBD1 (7 bases). This receptor was taken from an adult woman with latent tuberculosis. The CDR3 region has the DNA TGTGCCAGCGCCCCGGGGGACAGCTACGAGCAGTACTTC. It translates to CASAPGDSYEQYF.